This T cell receptor beta chain comes out of a study of shared clonotypes between healthy human individuals. For the study at large: Each donor's CD4 naive and CD4 memory cells filled three plates apiece, CD8 naive two, and CD8 memory one. General observations from the study: Depth was large, yet rarefaction showed that sorted-subset sequencing was incomplete. In several donors, around 5% of naive CD4 clonotypes appeared in common.

Trimming took off 2 bases at V and 5 bases at J, with 12 bases between the two ends. The CDR3 runs 14 residues. Per the germline V gene, CDR1 is MNHEY and CDR2 is SMNVEV (reference sequence). Some clones are missing from TCRdb's copy, which holds only in-frame ones; the method was immunoSEQ multiplex PCR. The sample contains about 710,000 clones, 73% of which appear only once. For this clone: As yet, its antigen is unknown.

Sequenced: memory CD4+ T cells sorted from blood. Noted subset: CD45RA-negative fraction. The TCR was taken from a woman under 40 in good health. V is TRBV27 and J is TRBJ1-2; no firm D call. The CDR3 nucleotides are TGTGCCAGCAGTTTAAAAGTGCTAGCTTATGGCTACACCTTC. This gives the protein CASSLKVLAYGYTF.